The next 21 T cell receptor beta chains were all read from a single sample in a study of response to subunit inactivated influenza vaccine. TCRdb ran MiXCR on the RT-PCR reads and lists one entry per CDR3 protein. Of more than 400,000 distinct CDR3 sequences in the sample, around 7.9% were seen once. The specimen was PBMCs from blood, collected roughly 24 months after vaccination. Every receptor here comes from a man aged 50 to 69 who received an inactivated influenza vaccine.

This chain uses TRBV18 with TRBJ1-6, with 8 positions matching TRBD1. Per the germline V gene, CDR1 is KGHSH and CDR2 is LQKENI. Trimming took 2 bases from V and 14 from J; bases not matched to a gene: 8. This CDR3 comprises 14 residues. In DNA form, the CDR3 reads TGTGCCAGCTCACCAGGGACAGGACATCAGACCCTCCACTTT. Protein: CASSPGTGHQTLHF.

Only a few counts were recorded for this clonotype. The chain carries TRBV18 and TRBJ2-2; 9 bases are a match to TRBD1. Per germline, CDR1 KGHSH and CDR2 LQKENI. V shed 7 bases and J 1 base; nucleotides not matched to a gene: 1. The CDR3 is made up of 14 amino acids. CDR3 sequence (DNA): TGTGCCAGCTTGGGACAGGGGAACACCGGGGAGCTGTTTTTT. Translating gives CASLGQGNTGELFF. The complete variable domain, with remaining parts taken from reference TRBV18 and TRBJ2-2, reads NAGVMQNPRHLVRRRGQEARLRCSPMKGHSHVYWYRQLPEEGLKFMVYLQKENIIDESGMPKERFSAEFPKEGPSILRIQQVVRGDSAAYFCASLGQGNTGELFFGEGSRLTVL.

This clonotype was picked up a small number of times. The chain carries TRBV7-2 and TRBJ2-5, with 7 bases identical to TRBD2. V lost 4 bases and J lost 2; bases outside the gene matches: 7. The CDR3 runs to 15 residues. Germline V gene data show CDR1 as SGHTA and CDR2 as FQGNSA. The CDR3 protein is CASSSDLAVQETQYF. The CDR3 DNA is TGTGCCAGCAGCTCTGACCTAGCGGTTCAAGAGACCCAGTACTTC.

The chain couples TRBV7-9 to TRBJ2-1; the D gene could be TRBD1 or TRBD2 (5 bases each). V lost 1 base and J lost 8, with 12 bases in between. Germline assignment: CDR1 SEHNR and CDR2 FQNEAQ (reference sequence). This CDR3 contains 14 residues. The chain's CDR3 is CASSLDGGGDEQFF. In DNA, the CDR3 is TGTGCCAGCAGCTTAGATGGGGGTGGTGATGAGCAGTTCTTC.

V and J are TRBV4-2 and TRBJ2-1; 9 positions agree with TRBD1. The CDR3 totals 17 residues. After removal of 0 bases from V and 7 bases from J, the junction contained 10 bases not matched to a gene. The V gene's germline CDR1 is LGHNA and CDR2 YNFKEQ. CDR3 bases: TGTGCCAGCAGCCAAGAACAGGGGGCAGGGGCGGGTAATGAGCAGTTCTTC. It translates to CASSQEQGAGAGNEQFF.

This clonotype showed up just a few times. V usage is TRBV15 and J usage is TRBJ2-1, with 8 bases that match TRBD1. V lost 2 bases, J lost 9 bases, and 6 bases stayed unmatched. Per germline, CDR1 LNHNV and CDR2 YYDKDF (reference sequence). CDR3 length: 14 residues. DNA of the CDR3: TGTGCCACCAGCAGACTCGGACAGGGTAGTGAGCAGTTCTTC. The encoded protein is CATSRLGQGSEQFF.

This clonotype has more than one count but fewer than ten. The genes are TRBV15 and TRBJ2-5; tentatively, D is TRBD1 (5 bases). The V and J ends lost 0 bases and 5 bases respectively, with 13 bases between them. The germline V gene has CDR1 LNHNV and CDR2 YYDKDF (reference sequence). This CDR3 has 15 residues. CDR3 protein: CATSRDAVGRETQYF. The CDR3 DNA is TGTGCCACCAGCAGAGATGCTGTGGGGCGGGAGACCCAGTACTTC.

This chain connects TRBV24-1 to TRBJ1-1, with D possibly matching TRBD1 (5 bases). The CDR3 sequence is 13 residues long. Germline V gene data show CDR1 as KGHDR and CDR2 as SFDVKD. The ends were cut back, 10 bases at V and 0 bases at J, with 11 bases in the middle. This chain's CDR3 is CATRGSVNTEAFF. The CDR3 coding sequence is TGTGCCACAAGGGGTTCGGTGAACACTGAAGCTTTCTTT.

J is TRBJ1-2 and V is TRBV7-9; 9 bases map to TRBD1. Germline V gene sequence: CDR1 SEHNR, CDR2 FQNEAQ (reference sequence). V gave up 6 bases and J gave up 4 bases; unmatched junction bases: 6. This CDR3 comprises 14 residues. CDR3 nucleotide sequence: TGTGCCAGCAGAACCGGGACAGGGCTCTATGGCTACACCTTC. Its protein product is CASRTGTGLYGYTF.

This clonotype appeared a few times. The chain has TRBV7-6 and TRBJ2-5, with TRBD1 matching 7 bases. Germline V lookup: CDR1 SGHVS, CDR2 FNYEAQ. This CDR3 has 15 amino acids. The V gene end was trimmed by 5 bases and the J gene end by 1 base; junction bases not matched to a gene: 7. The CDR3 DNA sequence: TGTGCCAGCAGCAAACAGGGGACCCCCCAAGAGACCCAGTACTTC. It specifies CASSKQGTPQETQYF.

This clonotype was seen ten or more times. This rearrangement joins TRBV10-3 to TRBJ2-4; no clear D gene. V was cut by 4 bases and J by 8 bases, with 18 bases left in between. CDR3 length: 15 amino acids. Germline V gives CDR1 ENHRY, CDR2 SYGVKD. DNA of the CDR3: TGTGCCATCAGTGGTGGGGTTTCTGGTGTGGACATTCAGTACTTC. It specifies CAISGGVSGVDIQYF.

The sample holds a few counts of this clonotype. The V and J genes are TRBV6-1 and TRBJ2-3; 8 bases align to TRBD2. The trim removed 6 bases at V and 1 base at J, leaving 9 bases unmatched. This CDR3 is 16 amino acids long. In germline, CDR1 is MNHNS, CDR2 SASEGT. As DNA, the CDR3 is TGTGCCAGCAGCCCTAGGACTAGCAGTCGCACAGATACGCAGTATTTT. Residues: CASSPRTSSRTDTQYF.

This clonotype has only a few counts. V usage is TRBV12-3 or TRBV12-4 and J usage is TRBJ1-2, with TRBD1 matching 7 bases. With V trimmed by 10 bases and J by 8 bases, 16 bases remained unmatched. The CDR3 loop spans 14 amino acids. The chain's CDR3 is CATVGGFRTGGYTF. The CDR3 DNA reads TGTGCCACCGTGGGGGGGTTCCGGACAGGCGGCTACACCTTC.

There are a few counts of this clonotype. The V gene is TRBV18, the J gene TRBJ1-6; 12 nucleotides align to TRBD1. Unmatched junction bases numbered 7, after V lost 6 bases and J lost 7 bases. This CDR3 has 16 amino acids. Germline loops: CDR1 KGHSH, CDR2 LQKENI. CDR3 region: CASSPGQGAENSPLHF. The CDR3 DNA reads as TGTGCCAGCTCTCCGGGACAGGGGGCGGAAAATTCACCCCTCCACTTT.

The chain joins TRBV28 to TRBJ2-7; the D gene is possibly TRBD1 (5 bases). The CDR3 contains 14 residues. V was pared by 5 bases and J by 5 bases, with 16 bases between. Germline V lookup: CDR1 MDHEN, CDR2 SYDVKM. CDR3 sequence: CASSLLQGSNEQYF. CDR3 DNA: TGTGCCAGCAGTCTCCTTCAGGGTTCCAACGAGCAGTACTTC.

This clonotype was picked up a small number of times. The CDR3 DNA reads TGCAGTGCGACAAACAGGGGGTACACTGAAGCTTTCTTT. The encoded protein is CSATNRGYTEAFF. The rearrangement links TRBV20-1 to TRBJ1-1; 8 nucleotides align to TRBD1. Looked up from germline, CDR1 is DFQATT and CDR2 is SNEGSKA (reference sequence). The V and J ends lost 6 bases and 3 bases, in that order; junction bases with no gene match: 6. There are 13 residues in the CDR3.

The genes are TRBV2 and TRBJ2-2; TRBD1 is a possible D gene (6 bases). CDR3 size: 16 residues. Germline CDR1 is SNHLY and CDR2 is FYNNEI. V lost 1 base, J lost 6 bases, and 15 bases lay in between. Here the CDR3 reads CASSEGIGAGAGELFF. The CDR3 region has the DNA TGTGCCAGCAGTGAAGGAATCGGGGCAGGGGCCGGGGAGCTGTTTTTT.

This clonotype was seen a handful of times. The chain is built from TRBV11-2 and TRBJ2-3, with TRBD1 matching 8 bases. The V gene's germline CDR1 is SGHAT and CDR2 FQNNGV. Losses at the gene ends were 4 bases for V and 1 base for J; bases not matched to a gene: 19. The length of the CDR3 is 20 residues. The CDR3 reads CASSSPPGQGINWRTDTQYF. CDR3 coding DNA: TGTGCCAGCAGCTCCCCCCCTGGACAGGGAATAAATTGGCGCACAGATACGCAGTATTTT.

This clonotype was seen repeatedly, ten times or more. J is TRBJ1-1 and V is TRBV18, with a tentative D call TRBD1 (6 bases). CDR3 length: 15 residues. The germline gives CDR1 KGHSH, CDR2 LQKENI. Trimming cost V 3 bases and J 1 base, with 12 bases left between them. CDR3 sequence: CASSPGHGGNTEAFF. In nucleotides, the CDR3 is TGTGCCAGCTCACCGGGACATGGGGGGAACACTGAAGCTTTCTTT.

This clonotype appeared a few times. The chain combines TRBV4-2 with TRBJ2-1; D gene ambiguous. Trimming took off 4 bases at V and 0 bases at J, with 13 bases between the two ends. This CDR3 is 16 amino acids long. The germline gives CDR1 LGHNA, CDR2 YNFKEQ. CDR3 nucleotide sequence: TGTGCCAGCAGCCTAGGGTACTCTAGCTCCTACAATGAGCAGTTCTTC. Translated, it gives CASSLGYSSSYNEQFF.

The CDR3 DNA follows: TGCAGTGCTAGGACAGATTACACAGATACGCAGTATTTT. Its protein is CSARTDYTDTQYF. The chain couples TRBV20-1 to TRBJ2-3, with D possibly matching TRBD1 (5 bases). Germline V CDR1 and CDR2: DFQATT, SNEGSKA (reference sequence). The CDR3 has 13 amino acids. The V end lost 3 bases, the J end lost 2 bases, and 9 bases lay between the germline ends.